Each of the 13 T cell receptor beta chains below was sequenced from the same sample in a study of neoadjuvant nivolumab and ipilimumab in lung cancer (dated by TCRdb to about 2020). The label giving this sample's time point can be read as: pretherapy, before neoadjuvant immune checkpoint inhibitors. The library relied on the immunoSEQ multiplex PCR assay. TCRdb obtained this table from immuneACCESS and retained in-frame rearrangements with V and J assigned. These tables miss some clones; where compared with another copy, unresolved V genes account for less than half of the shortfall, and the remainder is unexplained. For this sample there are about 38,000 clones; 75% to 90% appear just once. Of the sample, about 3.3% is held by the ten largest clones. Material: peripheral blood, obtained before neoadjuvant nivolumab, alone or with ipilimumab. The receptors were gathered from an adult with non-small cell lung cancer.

Here the CDR3 DNA reads TGCGCCAGCAGTGATGCAGGGCGTGGGGAGACCCAGTACTTC. It specifies CASSDAGRGETQYF. V usage is TRBV10-1 and J usage is TRBJ2-5, with D perhaps TRBD1 (5 bases). The V and J ends lost 3 bases and 5 bases respectively, with 13 bases between them. CDR1 is WNHNN and CDR2 is SYGVQD in the germline V gene (reference sequence). CDR3 length equals 14 residues.

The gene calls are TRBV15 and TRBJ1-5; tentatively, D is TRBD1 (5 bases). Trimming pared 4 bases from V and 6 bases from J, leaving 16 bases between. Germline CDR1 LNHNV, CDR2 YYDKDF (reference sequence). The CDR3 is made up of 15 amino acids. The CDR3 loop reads CATSILQGRGQPQHF. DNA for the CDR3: TGTGCCACCAGCATACTCCAGGGTCGCGGTCAGCCCCAGCATTTT.

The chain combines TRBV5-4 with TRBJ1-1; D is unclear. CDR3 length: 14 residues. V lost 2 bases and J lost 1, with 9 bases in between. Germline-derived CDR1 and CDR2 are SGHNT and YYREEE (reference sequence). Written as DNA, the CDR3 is TGTGCCAGCAGCTTTCTAGACGGGAACACTGAAGCTTTCTTT. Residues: CASSFLDGNTEAFF.

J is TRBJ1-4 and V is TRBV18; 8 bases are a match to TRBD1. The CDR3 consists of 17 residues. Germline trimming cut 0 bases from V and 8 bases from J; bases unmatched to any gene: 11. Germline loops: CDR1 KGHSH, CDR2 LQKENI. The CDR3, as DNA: TGTGCCAGCTCACCACCTATGGTTCAGGGGGCGGAAGAAAAACTGTTTTTT. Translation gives CASSPPMVQGAEEKLFF.

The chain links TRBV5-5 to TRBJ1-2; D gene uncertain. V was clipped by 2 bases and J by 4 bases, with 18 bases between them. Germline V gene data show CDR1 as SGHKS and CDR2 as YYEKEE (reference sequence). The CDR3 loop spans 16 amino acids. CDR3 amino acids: CASSFGSDPSAYGYTF. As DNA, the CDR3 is TGTGCCAGCAGCTTTGGATCGGACCCCAGCGCCTATGGCTACACCTTC.

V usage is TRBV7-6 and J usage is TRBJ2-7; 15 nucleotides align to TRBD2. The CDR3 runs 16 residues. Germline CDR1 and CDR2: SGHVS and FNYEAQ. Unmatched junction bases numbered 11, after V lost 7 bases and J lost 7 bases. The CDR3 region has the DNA TGTGCCAGCACCGAGGGACTAGCGGGAGGTACCTTGGAGCAGTACTTC. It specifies CASTEGLAGGTLEQYF.

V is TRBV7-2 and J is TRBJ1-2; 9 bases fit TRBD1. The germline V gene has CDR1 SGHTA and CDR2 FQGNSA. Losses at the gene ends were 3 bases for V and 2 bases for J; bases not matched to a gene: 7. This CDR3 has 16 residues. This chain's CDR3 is CASSFQPGQGNYGYTF. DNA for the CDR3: TGTGCCAGCAGCTTCCAACCGGGACAGGGAAACTATGGCTACACCTTC.

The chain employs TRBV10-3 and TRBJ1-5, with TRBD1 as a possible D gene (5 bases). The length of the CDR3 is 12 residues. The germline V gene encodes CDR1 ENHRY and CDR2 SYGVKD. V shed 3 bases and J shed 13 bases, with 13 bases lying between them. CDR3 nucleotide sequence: TGTGCCATCAGTGACAGGGACGAGAATCAGCATTTT. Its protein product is CAISDRDENQHF.

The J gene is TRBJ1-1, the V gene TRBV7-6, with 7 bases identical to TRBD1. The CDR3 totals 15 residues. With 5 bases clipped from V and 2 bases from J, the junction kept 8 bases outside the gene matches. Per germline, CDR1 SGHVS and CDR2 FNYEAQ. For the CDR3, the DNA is TGTGCCAGCAGCGCCCCGGGACAGAGAAACACTGAAGCTTTCTTT. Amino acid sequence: CASSAPGQRNTEAFF.

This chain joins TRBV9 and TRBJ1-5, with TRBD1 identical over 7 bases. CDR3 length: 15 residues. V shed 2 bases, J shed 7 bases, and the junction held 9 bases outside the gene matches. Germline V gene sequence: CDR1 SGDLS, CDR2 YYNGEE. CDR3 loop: CASSVQGGAGQPQHF. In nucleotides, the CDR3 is TGTGCCAGCAGCGTCCAGGGGGGCGCGGGGCAGCCCCAGCATTTT.

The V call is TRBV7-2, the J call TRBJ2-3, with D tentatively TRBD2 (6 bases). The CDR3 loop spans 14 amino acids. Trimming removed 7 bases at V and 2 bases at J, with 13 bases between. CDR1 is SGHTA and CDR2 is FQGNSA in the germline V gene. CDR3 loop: CASTTDYHTDTQYF. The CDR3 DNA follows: TGTGCCAGCACCACGGACTACCACACAGATACGCAGTATTTT.

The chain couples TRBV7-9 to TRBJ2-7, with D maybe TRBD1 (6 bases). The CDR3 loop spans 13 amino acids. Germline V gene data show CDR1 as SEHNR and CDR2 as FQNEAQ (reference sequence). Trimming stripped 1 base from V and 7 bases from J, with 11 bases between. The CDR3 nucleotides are TGTGCCAGCAGCTTAGGGACAGCAATGGAGCAGTACTTC. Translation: CASSLGTAMEQYF.

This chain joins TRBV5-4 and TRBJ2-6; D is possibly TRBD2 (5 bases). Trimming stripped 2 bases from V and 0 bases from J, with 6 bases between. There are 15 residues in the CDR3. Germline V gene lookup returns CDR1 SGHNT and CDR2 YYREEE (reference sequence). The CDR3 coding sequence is TGTGCCAGCAGCTTCGGGGACTCTGGGGCCAACGTCCTGACTTTC. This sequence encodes CASSFGDSGANVLTF.